Listed below are T cell receptor beta chains from one sample, sequenced in a study of T cell repertoires in cytomegalovirus infection. TCRdb used MiXCR to reprocess the reads, holding one entry per CDR3 protein. The sample lists about 89,000 distinct CDR3 sequences, less than 30% occurring once. Their target antigens are unknown. The material was CD8+ T cells from cultured PBMCs, obtained from culture after CMV antigen stimulation. These receptors were taken from a human donor in good health (CMV status not recorded). Some clones in this sample may be carry-over from other donors' samples. Each CDR3 is given with its conserved first and last residue. The order of the fields is J gene, clone size, V gene, D gene, CDR3 DNA, CDR3 protein. D genes are given only for firm matches. Size values are once, few and many counts, or a class for expanded clones, and some rows have none.

j_gene: TRBJ1-4; abundance: -; v_gene: TRBV7-7; d_gene: -; CDR3nt: TGTGCCAGCTCGTCCGGGGGGTCGGGTGAAAAACTGTTTTTT; CDR3aa: CASSSGGSGEKLFF
j_gene: TRBJ2-6; abundance: few; v_gene: TRBV6-8; d_gene: TRBD1; CDR3nt: TGTGCCAGCAGTTCTCCGGGACAGGGCTCTGGGGCCAACGTCCTGACTTTC; CDR3aa: CASSSPGQGSGANVLTF
j_gene: TRBJ2-1; abundance: many; v_gene: TRBV28; d_gene: TRBD2; CDR3nt: TGTGCCAGCAGTTCGGATTTGGCGGGGGCCTACAATGAGCAGTTCTTC; CDR3aa: CASSSDLAGAYNEQFF
j_gene: TRBJ2-1; abundance: -; v_gene: TRBV9; d_gene: -; CDR3nt: TGTGCCAGCAGCGTAGATGGGGTTGGTGAGCAGTTCTTC; CDR3aa: CASSVDGVGEQFF
j_gene: TRBJ2-7; abundance: many; v_gene: TRBV7-8; d_gene: TRBD2; CDR3nt: TGTGCCAGCAGCTTAGCCCCACTAGCGGGGGTATCCTACGAGCAGTACTTC; CDR3aa: CASSLAPLAGVSYEQYF
j_gene: TRBJ2-3; abundance: few; v_gene: TRBV6-6; d_gene: TRBD2; CDR3nt: TGTGCCAGCAGTTACCAAGCTAGCGGGGGGGCCAAAGATACGCAGTATTTT; CDR3aa: CASSYQASGGAKDTQYF
j_gene: TRBJ2-1; abundance: -; v_gene: TRBV5-8; d_gene: -; CDR3nt: TGTGCCAGCAGCTTGGTCCGCCAGGGCTCCTACAATGAGCAGTTCTTC; CDR3aa: CASSLVRQGSYNEQFF
j_gene: TRBJ2-3; abundance: few; v_gene: TRBV7-2; d_gene: -; CDR3nt: TGTGCCAGCAGCTTTACGGGGGCTTCGGGAGATACGCAGTATTTT; CDR3aa: CASSFTGASGDTQYF
j_gene: TRBJ1-2; abundance: -; v_gene: TRBV6-6; d_gene: -; CDR3nt: TGTGCCAGCAGTTTCTCCACGGACCGACAGTTTCAGGGGTACTATGGCTACACCTTC; CDR3aa: CASSFSTDRQFQGYYGYTF
j_gene: TRBJ2-3; abundance: few; v_gene: TRBV12-3/TRBV12-4; d_gene: TRBD1; CDR3nt: TGTGCGGACAGGGATATCACAGATACGCAGTATTTT; CDR3aa: CADRDITDTQYF
j_gene: TRBJ2-2; abundance: -; v_gene: TRBV7-3; d_gene: TRBD2; CDR3nt: TGTGCCAGCAGCTCGATAGGGGTAGCGGGAGACACCGGGGAGCTGTTTTTT; CDR3aa: CASSSIGVAGDTGELFF
j_gene: TRBJ2-7; abundance: few; v_gene: TRBV4-1; d_gene: -; CDR3nt: TGCGCCAGCAGCCCGGGGACGTCGGGGCGGCAGTACTTC; CDR3aa: CASSPGTSGRQYF
j_gene: TRBJ2-1; abundance: -; v_gene: TRBV11-2; d_gene: -; CDR3nt: TGTGCCAGCAGCTTAGTGTGGAGCCAATACAATGAGCAGTTCTTC; CDR3aa: CASSLVWSQYNEQFF
j_gene: TRBJ1-1; abundance: -; v_gene: TRBV6-1; d_gene: -; CDR3nt: TGTGCCAGCAGTGAATTGGGCACTGAAGCTTTCTTT; CDR3aa: CASSELGTEAFF
j_gene: TRBJ2-3; abundance: -; v_gene: TRBV6-5; d_gene: -; CDR3nt: TGTGCCAGCAGTTACCACGGGGATACGCAGTATTTT; CDR3aa: CASSYHGDTQYF
j_gene: TRBJ2-1; abundance: many; v_gene: TRBV6-1; d_gene: TRBD2; CDR3nt: TGTGCCAGCAGTCCACTAGCGGGGGGTGATGAGCAGTTCTTC; CDR3aa: CASSPLAGGDEQFF
j_gene: TRBJ2-5; abundance: -; v_gene: TRBV7-3; d_gene: -; CDR3nt: TGTGCCAGCAGCCCAATGGGGGGGGGGCCCGAGACCCAGTACTTC; CDR3aa: CASSPMGGGPETQYF
j_gene: TRBJ2-6; abundance: -; v_gene: TRBV14; d_gene: -; CDR3nt: TGTGCCAGCAGCCAATTCTCCGGCCCCACTTACTCTGGGGCCAACGTCCTGACTTTC; CDR3aa: CASSQFSGPTYSGANVLTF
j_gene: TRBJ2-7; abundance: -; v_gene: TRBV29-1; d_gene: -; CDR3nt: TGCAGCGCAAGGGACAACTCCTACGAGCAGTACTTC; CDR3aa: CSARDNSYEQYF
j_gene: TRBJ1-3; abundance: -; v_gene: TRBV23-1; d_gene: TRBD1; CDR3nt: TGCGCCAGCAGTCAATTTAAGGAACAGGGGAGCTCTGGAAACACCATATATTTT; CDR3aa: CASSQFKEQGSSGNTIYF
j_gene: TRBJ2-3; abundance: -; v_gene: TRBV7-9; d_gene: -; CDR3nt: TGTGCCAGCAGCCCGGATCACCATGGGCAGTATTTT; CDR3aa: CASSPDHHGQYF
j_gene: TRBJ2-3; abundance: -; v_gene: TRBV24-1; d_gene: -; CDR3nt: TGTGCCACCGGGCAGACCACAGATACGCAGTATTTT; CDR3aa: CATGQTTDTQYF
j_gene: TRBJ2-1; abundance: -; v_gene: TRBV24-1; d_gene: -; CDR3nt: TGTGCCACCAGCGCTGAGAATGAGCAGTTCTTC; CDR3aa: CATSAENEQFF
j_gene: TRBJ2-6; abundance: many; v_gene: TRBV7-9; d_gene: -; CDR3nt: TGTGCCAGCAGTAACAGGGCTGGGGCCAACGTCCTGACTTTC; CDR3aa: CASSNRAGANVLTF
j_gene: TRBJ2-1; abundance: -; v_gene: TRBV7-9; d_gene: TRBD1; CDR3nt: TGTGCCAGCAGCCCCGGGGACAGGGGACGTTATAGCTCCTACAATGAGCAGTTCTTC; CDR3aa: CASSPGDRGRYSSYNEQFF
j_gene: TRBJ2-1; abundance: -; v_gene: TRBV4-1; d_gene: -; CDR3nt: TGCGCCAGCAGCCAAGATGTTAACAATGAGCAGTTCTTC; CDR3aa: CASSQDVNNEQFF
j_gene: TRBJ2-1; abundance: -; v_gene: TRBV5-5; d_gene: -; CDR3nt: TGTGCCACCAGTCGCTACAATGAGCAGTTCTTC; CDR3aa: CATSRYNEQFF